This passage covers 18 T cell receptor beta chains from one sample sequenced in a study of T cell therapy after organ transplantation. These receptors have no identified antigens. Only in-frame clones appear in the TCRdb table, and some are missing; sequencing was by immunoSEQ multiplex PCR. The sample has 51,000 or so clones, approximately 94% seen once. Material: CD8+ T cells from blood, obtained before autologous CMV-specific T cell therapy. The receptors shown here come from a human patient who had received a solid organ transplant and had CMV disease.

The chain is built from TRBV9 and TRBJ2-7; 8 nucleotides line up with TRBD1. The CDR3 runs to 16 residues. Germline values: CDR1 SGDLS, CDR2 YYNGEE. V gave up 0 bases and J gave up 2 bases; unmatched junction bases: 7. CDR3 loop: CASSVGTGNRAYEQYF. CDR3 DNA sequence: TGTGCCAGCAGCGTAGGGACAGGGAATCGGGCCTACGAGCAGTACTTC.

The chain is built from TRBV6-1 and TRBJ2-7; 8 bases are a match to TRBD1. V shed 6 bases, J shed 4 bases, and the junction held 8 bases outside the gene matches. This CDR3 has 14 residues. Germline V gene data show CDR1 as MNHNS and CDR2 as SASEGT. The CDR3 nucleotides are TGTGCCAGCAGGGATATGACAGGGGTATACGAGCAGTACTTC. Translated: CASRDMTGVYEQYF.

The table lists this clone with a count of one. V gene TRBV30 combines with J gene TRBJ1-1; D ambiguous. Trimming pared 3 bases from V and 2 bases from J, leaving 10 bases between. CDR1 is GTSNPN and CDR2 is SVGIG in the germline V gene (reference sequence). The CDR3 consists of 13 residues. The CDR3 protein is CAWRDSTNTEAFF. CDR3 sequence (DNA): TGTGCCTGGAGGGACTCGACCAACACTGAAGCTTTCTTT. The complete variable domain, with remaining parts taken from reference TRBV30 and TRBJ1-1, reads SQTIHQWPATLVQPVGSPLSLECTVEGTSNPNLYWYRQAAGRGLQLLFYSVGIGQISSEVPQNLSASRPQDRQFILSSKKLLLSDSGFYLCAWRDSTNTEAFFGQGTRLTVV.

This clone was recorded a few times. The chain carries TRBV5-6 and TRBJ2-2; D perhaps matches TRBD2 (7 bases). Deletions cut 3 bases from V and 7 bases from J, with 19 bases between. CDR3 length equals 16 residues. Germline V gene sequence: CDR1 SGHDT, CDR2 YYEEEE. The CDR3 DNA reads TGTGCCAGCAGCTGGGGACCCAGAGGGGGGGACGGGGAGCTGTTTTTT. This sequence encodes CASSWGPRGGDGELFF.

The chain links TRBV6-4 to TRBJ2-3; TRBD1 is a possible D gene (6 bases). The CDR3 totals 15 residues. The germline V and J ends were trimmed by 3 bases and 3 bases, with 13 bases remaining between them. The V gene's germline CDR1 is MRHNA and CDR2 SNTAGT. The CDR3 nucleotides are TGTGCCAGCAGTGAGGTCGGGCAGGGGACAGATACGCAGTATTTT. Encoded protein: CASSEVGQGTDTQYF.

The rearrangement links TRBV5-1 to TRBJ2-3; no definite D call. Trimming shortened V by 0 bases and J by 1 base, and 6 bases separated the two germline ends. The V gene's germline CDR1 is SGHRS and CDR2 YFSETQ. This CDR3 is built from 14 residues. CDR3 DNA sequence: TGCGCCAGCAGCTTGGGGTACCGCACAGATACGCAGTATTTT. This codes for CASSLGYRTDTQYF.

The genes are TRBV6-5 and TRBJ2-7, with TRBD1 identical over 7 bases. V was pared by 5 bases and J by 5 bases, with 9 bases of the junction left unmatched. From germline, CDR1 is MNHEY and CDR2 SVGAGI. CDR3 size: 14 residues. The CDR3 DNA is TGTGCCAGCAGTGAACTTACAGGGGTCCACGAGCAGTACTTC. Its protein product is CASSELTGVHEQYF.

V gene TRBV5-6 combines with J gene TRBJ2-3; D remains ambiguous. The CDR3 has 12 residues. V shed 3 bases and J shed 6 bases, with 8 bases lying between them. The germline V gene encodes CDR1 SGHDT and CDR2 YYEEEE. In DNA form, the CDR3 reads TGTGCCAGCAGCTATATATCCGATACGCAGTATTTT. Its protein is CASSYISDTQYF. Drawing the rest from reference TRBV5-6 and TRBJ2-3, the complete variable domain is DAGVTQSPTHLIKTRGQQVTLRCSPKSGHDTVSWYQQALGQGPQFIFQYYEEEERQRGNFPDRFSGHQFPNYSSELNVNALLLGDSALYLCASSYISDTQYFGPGTRLTVL.

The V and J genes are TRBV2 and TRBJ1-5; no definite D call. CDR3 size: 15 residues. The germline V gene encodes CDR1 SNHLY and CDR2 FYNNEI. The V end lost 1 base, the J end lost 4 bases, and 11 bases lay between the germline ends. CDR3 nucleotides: TGTGCCAGCAGTGAAGGTTTGGGTGGGAATCAGCCCCAGCATTTT. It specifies CASSEGLGGNQPQHF.

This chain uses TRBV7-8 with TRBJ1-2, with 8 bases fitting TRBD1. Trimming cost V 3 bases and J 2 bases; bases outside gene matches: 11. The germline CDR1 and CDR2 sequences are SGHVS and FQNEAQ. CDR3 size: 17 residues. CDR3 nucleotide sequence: TGTGCCAGCAGCTTCCCACTGACAGGGGCCGAGAACTATGGCTACACCTTC. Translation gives CASSFPLTGAENYGYTF.

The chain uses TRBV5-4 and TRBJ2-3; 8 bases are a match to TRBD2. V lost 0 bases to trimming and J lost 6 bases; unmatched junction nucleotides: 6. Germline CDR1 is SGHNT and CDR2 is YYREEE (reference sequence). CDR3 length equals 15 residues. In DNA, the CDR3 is TGTGCCAGCAGCTTGGGGCTAGCGGGTGTTGATACGCAGTATTTT. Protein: CASSLGLAGVDTQYF.

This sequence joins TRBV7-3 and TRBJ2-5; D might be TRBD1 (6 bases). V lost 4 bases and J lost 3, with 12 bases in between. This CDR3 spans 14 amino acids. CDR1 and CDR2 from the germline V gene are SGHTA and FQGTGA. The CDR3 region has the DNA TGTGCCAGCAGCTCACGGGACACTGAAGAGACCCAGTACTTC. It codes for CASSSRDTEETQYF. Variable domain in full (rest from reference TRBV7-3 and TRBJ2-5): GAGVSQTPSNKVTEKGKYVELRCDPISGHTALYWYRQSLGQGPEFLIYFQGTGAADDSGLPNDRFFAVRPEGSVSTLKIQRTERGDSAVYLCASSSRDTEETQYFGPGTRLLVL.

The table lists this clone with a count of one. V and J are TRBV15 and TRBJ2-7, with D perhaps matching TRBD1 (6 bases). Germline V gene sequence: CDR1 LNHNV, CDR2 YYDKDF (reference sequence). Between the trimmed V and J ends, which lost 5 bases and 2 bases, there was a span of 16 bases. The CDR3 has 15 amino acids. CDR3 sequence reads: CATSLRGDTTYEQYF. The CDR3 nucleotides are TGTGCCACCAGCCTGAGAGGGGACACCACCTACGAGCAGTACTTC.

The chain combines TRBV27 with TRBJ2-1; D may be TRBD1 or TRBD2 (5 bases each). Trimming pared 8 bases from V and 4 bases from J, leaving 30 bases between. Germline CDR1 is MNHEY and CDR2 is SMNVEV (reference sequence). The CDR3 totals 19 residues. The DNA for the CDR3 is TGTGCCAGCCCCCAACAAATTTCGGCTGGGGGAGAAACGTACAATGAGCAGTTCTTC. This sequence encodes CASPQQISAGGETYNEQFF.

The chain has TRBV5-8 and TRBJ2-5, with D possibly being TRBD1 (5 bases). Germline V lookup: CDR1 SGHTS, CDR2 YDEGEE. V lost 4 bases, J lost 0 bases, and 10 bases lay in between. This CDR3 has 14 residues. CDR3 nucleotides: TGTGCCAGCAGCCTCAGGGCCTACCAAGAGACCCAGTACTTC. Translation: CASSLRAYQETQYF.

In nucleotides, the CDR3 is TGTGCCAGCAGTTACGTTCAGGGTTACGAGCAGTACTTC. Translated, it gives CASSYVQGYEQYF. The rearrangement uses TRBV6-5 and TRBJ2-7, with a tentative D call TRBD1 (5 bases). CDR3 length equals 13 residues. Germline assignment: CDR1 MNHEY and CDR2 SVGAGI. Trimming took 2 bases from V and 4 from J, leaving 9 bases between them.

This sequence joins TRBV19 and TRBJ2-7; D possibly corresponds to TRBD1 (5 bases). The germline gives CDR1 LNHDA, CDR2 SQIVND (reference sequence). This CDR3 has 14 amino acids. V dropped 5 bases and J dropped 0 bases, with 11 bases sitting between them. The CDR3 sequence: CASSPQGSSYEQYF. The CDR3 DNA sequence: TGTGCCAGTAGTCCCCAGGGAAGCTCCTACGAGCAGTACTTC.

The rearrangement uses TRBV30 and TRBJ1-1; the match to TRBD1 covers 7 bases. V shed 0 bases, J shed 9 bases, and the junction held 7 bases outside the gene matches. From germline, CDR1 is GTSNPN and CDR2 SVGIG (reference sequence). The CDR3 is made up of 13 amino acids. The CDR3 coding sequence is TGTGCCTGGAGTGTAGAAGGGGGCAGAAAAGCTTTCTTT. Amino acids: CAWSVEGGRKAFF. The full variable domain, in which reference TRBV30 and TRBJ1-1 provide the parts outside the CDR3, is SQTIHQWPATLVQPVGSPLSLECTVEGTSNPNLYWYRQAAGRGLQLLFYSVGIGQISSEVPQNLSASRPQDRQFILSSKKLLLSDSGFYLCAWSVEGGRKAFFGQGTRLTVV.